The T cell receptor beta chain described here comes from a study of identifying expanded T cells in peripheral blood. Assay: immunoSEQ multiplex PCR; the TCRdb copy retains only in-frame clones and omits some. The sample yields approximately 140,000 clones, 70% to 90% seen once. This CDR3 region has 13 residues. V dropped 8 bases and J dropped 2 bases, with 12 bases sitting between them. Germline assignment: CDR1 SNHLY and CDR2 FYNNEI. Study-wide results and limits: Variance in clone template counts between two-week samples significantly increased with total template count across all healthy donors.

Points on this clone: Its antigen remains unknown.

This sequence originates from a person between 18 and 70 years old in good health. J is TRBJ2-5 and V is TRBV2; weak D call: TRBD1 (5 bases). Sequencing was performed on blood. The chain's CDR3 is CASRMAGQETQYF. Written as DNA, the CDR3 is TGTGCCAGCCGGATGGCAGGGCAAGAGACCCAGTACTTC.